This T cell receptor (beta chain) was observed in a study of regulatory T cells in long-lasting Graves disease. The germline gives CDR1 SGDLS, CDR2 YYNGEE. The CDR3 has 16 residues. Trimming shortened V by 4 bases and J by 5 bases, and 21 bases separated the two germline ends. Time point defined: newly diagnosed GD, antithyroid drugs for less than 3 months. The TCR library used RNA extracted from PBMCs. Both iRepertoire HTBI primers and Arm-PCR of CDR3 regions were used to build the TCR beta libraries. One entry per CDR3 protein, called by TCRdb with MiXCR from the multiplex PCR reads. The sample includes more than 300,000 distinct CDR3 sequences, about a sixth seen only once; the top ten take around a fifth.

This chain uses TRBV9 with TRBJ1-2; the D is unclear. The sequence came from a female donor with Graves disease. The source was peripheral blood mononuclear cells (PBMCs), collected at new diagnosis, from a patient treated with antithyroid drugs. Here the CDR3 DNA reads TGTGCCAGCAGCACAAGGGTCCCGGGCCCAAGTTATGGCTACACCTTC. It is translated as CASSTRVPGPSYGYTF. Full variable domain (outside the CDR3, taken from reference TRBV9 and TRBJ1-2): DSGVTQTPKHLITATGQRVTLRCSPRSGDLSVYWYQQSLDQGLQFLIQYYNGEERAKGNILERFSAQQFPDLHSELNLSSLELGDSALYFCASSTRVPGPSYGYTFGSGTRLTVV.